The 21 T cell receptor beta chains below all came from one sample that was sequenced in a study of CD8 T cells in Susac syndrome. Reverse transcription of roughly 0.45 to 1 ug RNA used random hexamers. Each CDR3 protein is one row after TCRdb ran MiXCR on the immunoSEQ multiplex PCR reads. The table lists 150,000 to 200,000 distinct CDR3 sequences, approximately 95% of them singletons. Source material: CD8+ T cells from PBMCs. Source of these receptors: a human donor with multiple sclerosis.

The V and J genes are TRBV24-1 and TRBJ2-2, with 7 bases that match TRBD1. Trimming removed 6 bases from V and 0 bases from J; junction bases left unmatched: 3. Germline V lookup: CDR1 KGHDR, CDR2 SFDVKD. The CDR3 totals 15 residues. The CDR3 reads CATSPGGSNTGELFF. Written as DNA, the CDR3 is TGTGCCACCAGTCCAGGGGGATCGAACACCGGGGAGCTGTTTTTT.

The CDR3 spells CASSFGLSNEQFF. DNA for the CDR3: TGTGCCAGCAGTTTTGGCCTCAGCAATGAGCAGTTCTTC. The chain links TRBV28 to TRBJ2-1; D gene ambiguous. Germline lookup yields CDR1 MDHEN and CDR2 SYDVKM. This CDR3 spans 13 amino acids. V was clipped by 3 bases and J by 6 bases, with 9 bases between them.

This chain uses TRBV11-2 with TRBJ2-1, with 7 bases lining up with TRBD2. V lost 8 bases and J lost 9; bases outside the gene matches: 7. CDR1 is SGHAT, CDR2 FQNNGV, per germline. The CDR3 totals 12 residues. The CDR3 DNA reads TGTGCCAGCGCGGGGAGCGGGACTGAGCAGTTCTTC. This translates into CASAGSGTEQFF.

The gene calls are TRBV7-8 and TRBJ1-5; no firm D call. Germline CDR1 and CDR2: SGHVS and FQNEAQ. There are 15 residues in the CDR3. V was clipped by 5 bases and J by 4 bases, with 15 bases between them. As DNA, the CDR3 is TGTGCCAGCAGCCTACTCGGTGGCCAAAATCAGCCCCAGCATTTT. Its translation: CASSLLGGQNQPQHF.

The chain recombines TRBV25-1 with TRBJ2-3; D gene uncertain. The CDR3 loop spans 12 amino acids. V was clipped by 8 bases and J by 8 bases, with 14 bases between them. Looked up from germline, CDR1 is MGHDK and CDR2 is SYGVNS. The CDR3: CASEIRYGTQYF. CDR3 in DNA: TGTGCCAGCGAAATCCGATATGGTACGCAGTATTTT.

The chain links TRBV5-6 to TRBJ1-2; D gene unclear. Trimming shortened V by 4 bases and J by 8 bases, and 12 bases separated the two germline ends. The germline CDR1 and CDR2 sequences are SGHDT and YYEEEE. This CDR3 is 12 amino acids long. The CDR3 nucleotides are TGTGCCAGCAGCCAAGAAACTTACGGCTACACCTTC. Residues: CASSQETYGYTF.

V usage is TRBV12-5 and J usage is TRBJ2-2, with D possibly being TRBD2 (5 bases). Between the trimmed V and J ends, which lost 4 bases and 2 bases, there was a span of 14 bases. Germline-derived CDR1 and CDR2 are LGHNT and FRNRAP. There are 16 residues in the CDR3. CDR3 sequence reads: CASGYGRGRNTGELFF. Here the CDR3 DNA reads TGTGCTAGTGGTTATGGTCGGGGTAGAAACACCGGGGAGCTGTTTTTT.

V is TRBV23-1 and J is TRBJ2-2, with D possibly being TRBD1 or TRBD2 (5 bases each). TRBV23-1 carries the ORF label, with uncertain function. Trimming removed 8 bases from V and 4 bases from J, with 11 bases in between. CDR3 size: 13 residues. CDR3 residues: CASGTVLTGELFF. CDR3 coding DNA: TGCGCCAGCGGGACGGTGCTCACCGGGGAGCTGTTTTTT.

This CDR3 reads CASSSQGSDYEQYF. CDR3 DNA: TGCGCCAGCAGCTCACAGGGTTCGGACTACGAGCAGTACTTC. The chain is built from TRBV5-1 and TRBJ2-7; tentatively, D is TRBD1 (6 bases). The CDR3 runs 14 residues. V lost 3 bases, J lost 3 bases, and 13 bases lay in between. Per germline, CDR1 SGHRS and CDR2 YFSETQ.

The chain joins TRBV5-1 to TRBJ2-7, with D possibly TRBD2 on 6 matching bases. V lost 4 bases and J lost 2, with 10 bases in between. This CDR3 is 13 amino acids long. Looked up from germline, CDR1 is SGHRS and CDR2 is YFSETQ. CDR3 sequence (DNA): TGCGCCAGCAGCGAGGGACTCCCCTACGAGCAGTACTTC. This encodes CASSEGLPYEQYF.

This chain joins TRBV9 and TRBJ2-1; 7 positions agree with TRBD2. V lost 3 bases and J lost 0; bases outside the gene matches: 3. From germline, CDR1 is SGDLS and CDR2 YYNGEE. The CDR3 runs 15 residues. The CDR3 region has the DNA TGTGCCAGCAGCGATCGCGGGAGCTCCTACAATGAGCAGTTCTTC. Its translation: CASSDRGSSYNEQFF.

This chain uses TRBV5-1 with TRBJ1-2; D remains ambiguous. Germline V lookup: CDR1 SGHRS, CDR2 YFSETQ. The CDR3 spans 12 residues. Trimming removed 0 bases at V and 4 bases at J, with 4 bases between. The CDR3 DNA reads as TGCGCCAGCAGCTTGGCCGGCTATGGCTACACCTTC. Protein product: CASSLAGYGYTF. Full variable domain (remainder filled in from reference TRBV5-1 and TRBJ1-2): KAGVTQTPRYLIKTRGQQVTLSCSPISGHRSVSWYQQTPGQGLQFLFEYFSETQRNKGNFPGRFSGRQFSNSRSEMNVSTLELGDSALYLCASSLAGYGYTFGSGTRLTVV.

This chain links TRBV7-8 with TRBJ1-2; a possible D gene is TRBD1 (6 bases). This CDR3 contains 13 residues. Germline lookup yields CDR1 SGHVS and CDR2 FQNEAQ. Trimming pared 5 bases from V and 6 bases from J, leaving 13 bases between. The DNA of the CDR3 is TGTGCCAGCAGCGGGGGGCCCGCAAATGGCTACACCTTC. It translates to CASSGGPANGYTF.

J is TRBJ2-7 and V is TRBV7-8, with 13 bases identical to TRBD2. Trimming cost V 6 bases and J 4 bases; bases outside gene matches: 6. Germline CDR1 is SGHVS and CDR2 is FQNEAQ. The CDR3 runs 15 residues. The CDR3, as DNA: TGTGCCAGCAGATCAGGGACTAGCGGGACTTACGAGCAGTACTTC. Protein sequence: CASRSGTSGTYEQYF.

The chain recombines TRBV7-9 with TRBJ2-7; 9 bases are shared with TRBD2. The CDR3 contains 13 residues. J lost 2 bases, V lost 8 bases, and 4 bases had no gene match. CDR1 is SEHNR, CDR2 FQNEAQ, per germline (reference sequence). As DNA, the CDR3 is TGTGCCAGCGAACGCGGGGGGGCCTACGAGCAGTACTTC. Its protein product is CASERGGAYEQYF.

V and J are TRBV3-1 and TRBJ2-7; no clear D gene. The CDR3 has 13 residues. Germline CDR1 and CDR2: LGHDT and YNNKEL (reference sequence). The V end lost 3 bases, the J end lost 3 bases, and 9 bases lay between the germline ends. This CDR3 is CASSHHSSYEQYF. CDR3 nucleotides: TGTGCCAGCAGCCACCATAGCAGCTACGAGCAGTACTTC.

The rearrangement joins TRBV20-1 to TRBJ2-1; 7 bases fit TRBD2. The V gene end was trimmed by 2 bases and the J gene end by 4 bases; junction bases not matched to a gene: 5. This CDR3 comprises 14 residues. Germline CDR1 and CDR2: DFQATT and SNEGSKA (reference sequence). The CDR3 spells CSARYSGLYNEQFF. The CDR3 DNA reads as TGCAGTGCTAGATATAGCGGGCTATACAATGAGCAGTTCTTC.

The chain joins TRBV15 to TRBJ1-5; no firm D call. The V gene lost 9 bases and the J gene lost 5 bases, with 14 bases spanning the gap. From germline, CDR1 is LNHNV and CDR2 YYDKDF (reference sequence). The CDR3 contains 13 residues. The CDR3 DNA reads as TGTGCCACTGCGCCGGCGAGCCATCAGCCCCAGCATTTT. Translated: CATAPASHQPQHF.

The chain recombines TRBV5-4 with TRBJ2-7, with 10 bases that match TRBD2. Per the germline V gene, CDR1 is SGHNT and CDR2 is YYREEE (reference sequence). The CDR3 sequence is 15 residues long. With V trimmed by 2 bases and J by 3 bases, 5 bases remained unmatched. Here the CDR3 reads CASSLTGLAYYEQYF. The CDR3 coding sequence is TGTGCCAGCAGCTTAACGGGACTAGCGTACTACGAGCAGTACTTC.

This CDR3 is CASSTDRGVGETQYF. CDR3 sequence (DNA): TGTGCCAGCAGTACGGACAGGGGAGTCGGAGAGACCCAGTACTTC. The gene calls are TRBV12-3 or TRBV12-4 and TRBJ2-5; TRBD1 aligns across 9 bases. The CDR3 has 15 residues. Germline trimming cut 5 bases from V and 4 bases from J; bases unmatched to any gene: 8.

The V call is TRBV27, the J call TRBJ1-2; unclear D gene. CDR1 MNHEY and CDR2 SMNVEV come from the germline V gene (reference sequence). V was pared by 3 bases and J by 4 bases, with 9 bases between. CDR3 length: 13 residues. The CDR3 DNA sequence: TGTGCCAGCAGTTTGGGGATTCCCTATGGCTACACCTTC. It encodes CASSLGIPYGYTF.